This TCR beta chain emerged from a study of T cells and Merkel cell carcinoma outcomes. Whole-study findings and limits: In Merkel cell carcinoma, repertoire and T-cell density reportedly predicted outcomes.

Points on this clone: No antigen is known for it. A junction boundary mismatches the germline segment, possibly from a read error.

Per the germline V gene, CDR1 is SGHVS and CDR2 is FQNEAQ. The CDR3 consists of 15 residues. Here immunoSEQ multiplex PCR was the method, and the copy in TCRdb shows in-frame clones only, minus some. The sample yields around 3,200 clones, approximately 92% seen once. The TCR sequence derives from a human donor with Merkel cell carcinoma. Sequenced material: tumor tissue from Merkel cell carcinoma. The chain employs TRBV7-8 and TRBJ2-1; D remains ambiguous. Here the CDR3 reads CASNLDLGSYNEQFF. CDR3 sequence (DNA): TGTGCCAGCAACTTAGATCTGGGGTCCTACAATGAGCAGTTCTTC. The whole variable domain, remainder taken from reference TRBV7-8 and TRBJ2-1, is GAGVSQSPRYKVAKRGQDVALRCDPISGHVSLFWYQQALGQGPEFLTYFQNEAQLDKSGLPSDRFFAERPEGSVSTLKIQRTQQEDSAVYLCASNLDLGSYNEQFFGPGTRLTVL.